Following are 14 T cell receptor beta chains from one sample sequenced in a study of beta chain features in type 1 diabetes. What was sequenced were expressed TCRB transcripts, since all of the isolated RNA had been reverse transcribed. Sequencing was performed with immunoSEQ multiplex PCR; in TCRdb, only in-frame clones are kept and a portion is missing. The table shows 200,000 to 250,000 clones, with around 9.9% occurring only once. Sequencing used central memory CD4+ T cells from blood. The receptors shown here come from a man aged 18 to 30 in good health.

The rearrangement links TRBV30 to TRBJ1-5; no definite D call. The length of the CDR3 is 12 residues. From germline, CDR1 is GTSNPN and CDR2 SVGIG (reference sequence). V lost 2 bases to trimming and J lost 4 bases, with 6 bases between them. The CDR3: CAWSRDNQPQHF. The CDR3, as DNA: TGTGCCTGGAGTCGGGATAATCAGCCCCAGCATTTT.

In its sample, this clone was seen a few times. The CDR3 bases are TGTGCCAGCAGCGTAGGGACTAGCGGGACCAGCTCCTACAATGAGCAGTTCTTC. Amino acids: CASSVGTSGTSSYNEQFF. The chain carries TRBV9 and TRBJ2-1; 12 bases fit TRBD2. Germline CDR1 SGDLS, CDR2 YYNGEE. The length of the CDR3 is 18 residues. After removal of 0 bases from V and 0 bases from J, the junction contained 4 bases not matched to a gene.

The chain joins TRBV14 to TRBJ1-1, with D possibly TRBD1 on 6 matching bases. CDR3 length: 16 residues. V lost 3 bases and J 0 bases, leaving 14 bases between the germline ends. Germline V gives CDR1 SGHDN, CDR2 FVKESK. The CDR3 reads CASSQARQGLNTEAFF. For the CDR3, the DNA is TGTGCCAGCAGCCAGGCGAGGCAGGGGCTGAACACTGAAGCTTTCTTT.

This clone was recorded a few times. This chain uses TRBV25-1 with TRBJ2-3; TRBD1 might be the D (5 bases). This CDR3 contains 15 residues. The germline V and J ends were trimmed by 2 bases and 5 bases, with 14 bases remaining between them. Germline CDR1 and CDR2: MGHDK and SYGVNS. The CDR3 nucleotides read TGTGCCAGCAGTGAAAAGAAAGGGGTAGGAGATACGCAGTATTTT. It specifies CASSEKKGVGDTQYF.

This chain joins TRBV9 and TRBJ2-1; no clear D gene. Germline V gene lookup returns CDR1 SGDLS and CDR2 YYNGEE. The CDR3 is 13 residues long. The ends were cut back, 4 bases at V and 6 bases at J, with 11 bases in the middle. The CDR3 loop is CASSSHLGNEQFF. The DNA of the CDR3 is TGTGCCAGCAGCTCCCATTTGGGCAATGAGCAGTTCTTC.

This clone showed up just a few times. This chain uses TRBV5-8 with TRBJ1-2, with a tentative D call TRBD1 (5 bases). CDR1 and CDR2 from the germline V gene are SGHTS and YDEGEE. There are 15 residues in the CDR3. V gave up 0 bases and J gave up 2 bases, with 11 bases separating them. The CDR3: CASSLGPGKNYGYTF. The CDR3 bases are TGTGCCAGCAGCTTGGGGCCAGGGAAGAACTATGGCTACACCTTC.

V and J are TRBV2 and TRBJ2-1; no definite D call. Trimming pared 4 bases from V and 3 bases from J, leaving 4 bases between. The CDR3 covers 12 residues. Per the germline V gene, CDR1 is SNHLY and CDR2 is FYNNEI. CDR3 protein: CASSGDYNEQFF. DNA of the CDR3: TGTGCCAGCAGTGGGGACTACAATGAGCAGTTCTTC.

The sample holds a few counts of this clone. The chain links TRBV28 to TRBJ1-2, with D hard to call. There are 11 residues in the CDR3. The germline V and J ends were trimmed by 5 bases and 2 bases, with 3 bases remaining between them. The germline V gene has CDR1 MDHEN and CDR2 SYDVKM. CDR3 in amino acids: CASSLNYGYTF. CDR3 DNA sequence: TGTGCCAGCAGTCTGAACTATGGCTACACCTTC.

The chain joins TRBV7-2 to TRBJ2-3; possible D gene TRBD2, 7 bases. Germline lookup yields CDR1 SGHTA and CDR2 FQGNSA. The CDR3 is 18 residues long. Deletions cut 2 bases from V and 7 bases from J, with 25 bases between. In nucleotides, the CDR3 is TGTGCCAGCAGCTTAATCCGGGGGCAAGGCGGGAGCTTGAATACGCAGTATTTT. Encoded protein: CASSLIRGQGGSLNTQYF.

The sample holds a few counts of this clone. This rearrangement joins TRBV4-1 to TRBJ2-1; D gene unclear. This CDR3 is 13 amino acids long. V lost 3 bases, J lost 6 bases, and 9 bases lay in between. Germline V gives CDR1 MGHRA, CDR2 YSYEKL. The DNA for the CDR3 is TGCGCCAGCAGCCATCTCACGGTCAATGAGCAGTTCTTC. It translates to CASSHLTVNEQFF.

The chain links TRBV5-4 to TRBJ2-3, with D possibly being TRBD1 (5 bases). Deletions cut 6 bases from V and 2 bases from J, with 13 bases between. The germline V gene has CDR1 SGHNT and CDR2 YYREEE (reference sequence). The CDR3 length is 14 residues. This CDR3 reads CASTLGQYTDTQYF. CDR3 sequence (DNA): TGTGCCAGCACCCTGGGGCAGTACACAGATACGCAGTATTTT.

This clone was observed many times. The sample contains more than one DNA sequence encoding this CDR3. The CDR3 is CSVEDGQGNEKLFF. CDR3 nucleotides: TGCAGCGTTGAAGACGGACAGGGGAATGAAAAACTGTTTTTT. This chain links TRBV29-1 with TRBJ1-4, with 9 nucleotides matching TRBD1. This CDR3 comprises 14 residues. Per the germline V gene, CDR1 is SQVTM and CDR2 is ANQGSEA. The V gene end was trimmed by 0 bases and the J gene end by 5 bases; junction bases not matched to a gene: 1.

This clone was picked up a small number of times. The chain carries TRBV2 and TRBJ2-3; TRBD2 is a possible D gene (6 bases). The length of the CDR3 is 15 residues. Germline V gives CDR1 SNHLY, CDR2 FYNNEI. V lost 4 bases, J lost 2 bases, and 13 bases lay in between. The CDR3 protein is CASSVAGGYTDTQYF. CDR3 nucleotide sequence: TGTGCCAGCAGTGTAGCAGGAGGGTACACAGATACGCAGTATTTT.

This clone was detected only a few times. The genes are TRBV4-3 and TRBJ2-4; no reliable D call. V lost 1 base, J lost 6 bases, and 7 bases lay in between. The CDR3 has 13 amino acids. Germline-derived CDR1 and CDR2 are LGHNA and YSLEER. Written as DNA, the CDR3 is TGCGCCAGCAGCCAAGGTGGCAGAAACATTCAGTACTTC. Its translation is CASSQGGRNIQYF.